This TCR beta chain is drawn from a study of shared clonotypes between healthy human individuals. Trimming shortened V by 2 bases and J by 8 bases, and 15 bases separated the two germline ends. CDR1 is GTSNPN and CDR2 is SVGIG in the germline V gene (reference sequence). The CDR3 has 13 residues. In this sample, this clone turned up a few times. Using immunoSEQ multiplex PCR, the repertoire was profiled, and TCRdb retains in-frame clones only, with some absent. Of 450,000 to 500,000 clones in the sample, 60% to 85% were seen once. This sequence originates from a woman in her thirties or forties in good health. Some clones in this sample may be carry-over from other donors' samples. Source material: PBMCs. V usage is TRBV30 and J usage is TRBJ1-2; tentatively, D is TRBD1 (6 bases). The CDR3 loop reads CAWSPFRGGGYTF. The CDR3 bases are TGTGCCTGGAGTCCCTTCAGGGGAGGAGGCTACACCTTC.